This T cell receptor (beta chain) was observed in a study of blood T cell repertoires in COVID-19. About the research overall: The United States, Italy and Spain supplied acute and convalescent COVID-19 samples. T cells, B-cell-depleted T cells, or PBMCs supplied cDNA or gDNA.

Original methodology: Reference gene primers were amplified, and this amplification served to estimate nucleated cell counts. Only in-frame clones appear in the TCRdb table, and some are missing; sequencing was by immunoSEQ multiplex PCR. For V, J and clone size, that table is used; D and trimming come from the DNA. This sample has about 84,000 clones; 83% occur once, and the top ten carry around two fifths. The CDR3 totals 13 residues. CDR1 is MDHEN and CDR2 is SYDVKM in the germline V gene. The V and J ends lost 3 bases and 9 bases, in that order; junction bases with no gene match: 5. This sequence was found in a man older than 75 with active or convalescent COVID-19. Material: peripheral blood. The V and J genes are TRBV28 and TRBJ2-7; TRBD2 agrees at 10 bases. The CDR3 loop reads CASSLGLAPMQYF. The DNA for the CDR3 is TGTGCCAGCAGTTTGGGACTAGCGCCTATGCAGTACTTC.